These T cell receptor beta chains were read from a single sample in a study of T cell responses to AZD1222 COVID-19 vaccine. The table came from immunoSEQ multiplex PCR; TCRdb's copy has only in-frame clones and leaves some out. The table includes roughly 86,000 clones, 85% detected once. Here the sequenced sample was peripheral blood, taken 28 days after the second AZD1222 dose. Receptor source: an adult who received the AZD1222 COVID-19 vaccine. CDR3s include the opening cysteine and the closing phenylalanine or tryptophan. The D gene is left open where the match is weak. Rows may omit the clone size; those that give it use once, few, many or a size class.

v_gene	abundance	j_gene	d_gene	CDR3nt	CDR3aa
TRBV6-5	.	TRBJ2-7	.	TGTGCCAGCAGGACACCGAACGAGCAGTACTTC	CASRTPNEQYF
TRBV5-1	.	TRBJ2-4	.	TGCGCCAGCAGCTTACAGCAGGGGGCCAAAAACATTCAGTACTTC	CASSLQQGAKNIQYF
TRBV28	.	TRBJ2-7	TRBD2	TGTGCCAGCAGTCTCCCCGGGAGGGGGGGGAAAGAGCAGTACTTC	CASSLPGRGGKEQYF
TRBV2	.	TRBJ1-1	.	TGTGCCAGCAGTGACGGTCGGAACACTGAAGCTTTCTTT	CASSDGRNTEAFF
TRBV2	.	TRBJ2-1	.	TGTGCCAGCAGGGACGGCCACAATGAGCAGTTCTTC	CASRDGHNEQFF
TRBV5-1	.	TRBJ2-2	.	TGCGCCAGCAGCGAAGACGCCCGGTCCGGGGAGCTGTTTTTT	CASSEDARSGELFF
TRBV6-5	.	TRBJ1-2	.	TGTGCCAGCAGTTACTCGTCGGGGTCTGGCTACACCTTC	CASSYSSGSGYTF
TRBV7-2	.	TRBJ2-7	TRBD1	TGTGCCAGCAGCTTAGGGGGGGACAGGACTTACGAGCAGTACTTC	CASSLGGDRTYEQYF
TRBV18	.	TRBJ2-2	TRBD1	TGTGCCAGCTCACGGGACAGGGGGAACACCGGGGAGCTGTTTTTT	CASSRDRGNTGELFF
TRBV7-8	once	TRBJ2-1	.	TGTGCCAGCAGCTTAGACTTGGGGGTCCACAATGAGCAGTTCTTC	CASSLDLGVHNEQFF
TRBV2	.	TRBJ2-3	.	TGTGCCAGCAGTGAAGGTAGCACAGATACGCAGTATTTT	CASSEGSTDTQYF
TRBV3-1/TRBV3-2	.	TRBJ1-4	.	TGTGCCAGCAGCCAAGCCGGCGCAGGGGTTAATGAAAAACTGTTTTTT	CASSQAGAGVNEKLFF
TRBV7-2	.	TRBJ2-2	.	TGTGCCAGCAGCTTGGACGGTACCGGGGAGCTGTTTTTT	CASSLDGTGELFF
TRBV20-1	once	TRBJ2-3	.	TGCAGTGCTAGTTCCGGGAGCCACACAGATACGCAGTATTTT	CSASSGSHTDTQYF
TRBV19	.	TRBJ2-5	.	TGTGCCAGTAGTATAACTACAACCTCGCAAGAGACCCAGTACTTC	CASSITTTSQETQYF
TRBV27	.	TRBJ1-2	.	TGTGCCAGCAGTTTAGCCCCCAGGGCGATTCACTATGGCTACACCTTC	CASSLAPRAIHYGYTF
TRBV5-1	.	TRBJ2-2	.	TGCGCCAGCAGCTTGTACGGGGGCGCAAACACCGGGGAGCTGTTTTTT	CASSLYGGANTGELFF
TRBV19	.	TRBJ1-5	TRBD1	TGTGCCAGTACCCACAAGGACAGGGCGATATTTGGGCCCCAGCATTTT	CASTHKDRAIFGPQHF
TRBV29-1	.	TRBJ1-4	.	TGCAGCGTTGCCGGGAGGCACACTAATGAAAAACTGTTTTTT	CSVAGRHTNEKLFF
TRBV11-3	.	TRBJ2-1	TRBD1	TGTGCCAGCAGCTTATCCGACAGGGCTGAGCAGTTCTTC	CASSLSDRAEQFF
TRBV2	.	TRBJ2-7	.	TGTGCCAGCGTTAGGGACTACGAGCAGTACTTC	CASVRDYEQYF
TRBV4-2	.	TRBJ1-3	.	TGTGCCAGCAGCCAAGATTTCGGGGGCATTGGAAACACCATATATTTT	CASSQDFGGIGNTIYF
TRBV5-6	.	TRBJ2-1	.	TGTGCCAGCAGCTTTTTACCGACAGCTTCGAGCTCCTACAATGAGCAGTTCTTC	CASSFLPTASSSYNEQFF
TRBV3-1/TRBV3-2	.	TRBJ2-7	TRBD1	TGTGCCAGCAGCCAACTCACCCAGGGGGCCGACGAGCAGTACTTC	CASSQLTQGADEQYF
TRBV5-1	.	TRBJ2-5	.	TGCGCCAGCAGGCCGGGGGCCGGCCAAGAGACCCAGTACTTC	CASRPGAGQETQYF
TRBV30	once	TRBJ2-6	.	TGTGCCTGGAGTGTACGCAGGGGTCTAAGCTCTGGGGCCAACGTCCTGACTTTC	CAWSVRRGLSSGANVLTF